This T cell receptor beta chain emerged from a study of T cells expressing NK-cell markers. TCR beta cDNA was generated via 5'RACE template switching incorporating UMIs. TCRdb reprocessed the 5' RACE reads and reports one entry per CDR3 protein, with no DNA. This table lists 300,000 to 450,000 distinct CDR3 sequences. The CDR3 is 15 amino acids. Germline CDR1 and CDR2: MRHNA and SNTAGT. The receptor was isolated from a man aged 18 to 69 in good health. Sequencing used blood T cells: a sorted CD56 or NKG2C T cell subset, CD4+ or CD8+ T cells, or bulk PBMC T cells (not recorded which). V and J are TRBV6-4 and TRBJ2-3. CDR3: CASSLRPTFTDTQYF.